This T cell receptor (beta chain) was found in a study of T cells in Graves' hyperthyroidism and ophthalmopathy. This CDR3 spans 12 amino acids. V lost 6 bases and J 1 base, leaving 6 bases between the germline ends. The V gene's germline CDR1 is MNHNS and CDR2 SASEGT. There are many counts of this clonotype. Using RNA transcripts as the source, TCR beta CDR3 regions were amplified. First-round RT-PCR targeting the TCR CDR3 was performed with the HTBI primer set. Using its own MiXCR run on the multiplex PCR reads, TCRdb lists one record per CDR3 protein. The table has a few hundred thousand distinct CDR3 sequences, about 15% seen once.

The gene calls are TRBV6-1 and TRBJ1-1; D is possibly TRBD1 (5 bases). The clonotype originates from a woman aged 60-75 years with Graves' ophthalmopathy. The sequenced sample consisted of blood. CDR3 sequence (DNA): TGTGCCAGCAGGGGGACGAACACTGAAGCTTTCTTT. Residues: CASRGTNTEAFF.